These T cell receptor beta chains were read from a single sample in a study of shared clonotypes between healthy human individuals. Sequencing was performed with immunoSEQ multiplex PCR; in TCRdb, only in-frame clones are kept and a portion is missing. Of 650,000 to 800,000 clones in the sample, over 60% are singletons; the top ten hold more than 1.5%. The specimen sequenced was memory CD4+ T cells sorted from blood. The receptors were gathered from a woman aged 25 to 45 in good health. Both conserved end residues are part of each CDR3. The order of the fields is CDR3 DNA, CDR3 protein, V gene, J gene, CDR3 length, clone size, D gene. A D gene is named only where the DNA matches it firmly. Size values are once, few and many counts, or a class for expanded clones, and some rows have none.

TGTGCCAGCAGCGCTAGCGGGACTAGCACAGATACGCAGTATTTT	CASSASGTSTDTQYF	TRBV9	TRBJ2-3	15	few	TRBD2
TGTGCCAGCAGTTCAATGAATCAGCCCCAGCATTTT	CASSSMNQPQHF	TRBV27	TRBJ1-5	12	-	-
TGTGCCAGCAGCCAATTAGCGGGAGGACCAAATACGCAGTATTTT	CASSQLAGGPNTQYF	TRBV14	TRBJ2-3	15	-	TRBD2
TGCAGCGTTGCAGGGGGAGGGGAGACCCAGTACTTC	CSVAGGGETQYF	TRBV29-1	TRBJ2-5	12	-	-
TGTGCCAGCAGTCGGACAGGGTACGAGCAGTACTTC	CASSRTGYEQYF	TRBV6-5	TRBJ2-7	12	few	TRBD1
TGTGCCTGGATAGACAGGGGATACACCATATATTTT	CAWIDRGYTIYF	TRBV30	TRBJ1-3	12	-	TRBD1
TGCGCCAGCAGCTTGGGGGTGAGCCAAGAGACCCAGTACTTC	CASSLGVSQETQYF	TRBV5-1	TRBJ2-5	14	once	-
TGTGCCGTCTCACCCGGGACAGGGCGCACAGATACGCAGTATTTT	CAVSPGTGRTDTQYF	TRBV19	TRBJ2-3	15	-	TRBD1
TGTGCCAGCAGCAGGACCGGGGAAGGGATCCCGTCCCAGTACTTC	CASSRTGEGIPSQYF	TRBV5-4	TRBJ2-5	15	-	-
TGTGCCAGCTGGAGTGGGGGGGCCCAAGAGACCCAGTACTTC	CASWSGGAQETQYF	TRBV6-5	TRBJ2-5	14	-	-
TGTGCCAGCACTTTTTCGGGGGGGTATCAGCCCCAGCATTTT	CASTFSGGYQPQHF	TRBV28	TRBJ1-5	14	-	-
TGTGCCAGCAGCTTAACTCTTACTCGCACAGATACGCAGTATTTT	CASSLTLTRTDTQYF	TRBV7-3	TRBJ2-3	15	-	-
TGTGCCAGCAGTTCGTTCGGACAGGGGTTTCGGCCCCAGCATTTT	CASSSFGQGFRPQHF	TRBV28	TRBJ1-5	15	-	TRBD1
TGTGCCACCAGCAGACCGTCAACCGCGCAGGAAAAACTGTTTTTT	CATSRPSTAQEKLFF	TRBV15	TRBJ1-4	15	-	-
TGTGCCAGCAGTGATGAAGGACTAGCTACCAATGAGCAGTTCTTC	CASSDEGLATNEQFF	TRBV2	TRBJ2-1	15	-	TRBD2
TGTGCCACCATCCAAACTAGCGGGAGTACAGATACGCAGTATTTT	CATIQTSGSTDTQYF	TRBV6-1	TRBJ2-3	15	-	TRBD2
TGTGCCAGCATGGCGGGTTTGGACGTAGAGACCCAGTACTTC	CASMAGLDVETQYF	TRBV6-6	TRBJ2-5	14	-	-
TGTGCCAGCAGTGCGGACATCCAAGAGACCCAGTACTTC	CASSADIQETQYF	TRBV2	TRBJ2-5	13	-	-